The clone carrying this T cell receptor (beta chain) was found many times. Its specificity is unknown. Each CDR3 protein gets one entry after TCRdb re-called the reads with MiXCR. Of about 260,000 distinct CDR3 sequences listed, roughly 9.1% are singletons. This CDR3 is built from 18 residues. V lost 1 base and J lost 0, with 13 bases in between. Germline CDR1 SGHTA, CDR2 FQGNSA. The data were taken from a study of T cell repertoires in cytomegalovirus infection. Findings and caveats of the study: It was HLA-C-restricted CMV-specific TCR beta clonotypes that dominated the response ex vivo.

This chain links TRBV7-2 with TRBJ2-6; D possibly corresponds to TRBD1 (5 bases). This clonotype was obtained from a human donor in good health (CMV status not recorded). Some clones in this sample may be carry-over from other donors' samples. The material sequenced was PBMCs. The CDR3 bases are TGTGCCAGCAGCTTAGGTCCAGGGCTGTACTCTGGGGCCAACGTCCTGACTTTC. The encoded protein is CASSLGPGLYSGANVLTF. The variable domain in full, completed from reference TRBV7-2 and TRBJ2-6, reads GAGVSQSPSNKVTEKGKDVELRCDPISGHTALYWYRQSLGQGLEFLIYFQGNSAPDKSGLPSDRFSAERTGGSVSTLTIQRTQQEDSAVYLCASSLGPGLYSGANVLTFGAGSRLTVL.